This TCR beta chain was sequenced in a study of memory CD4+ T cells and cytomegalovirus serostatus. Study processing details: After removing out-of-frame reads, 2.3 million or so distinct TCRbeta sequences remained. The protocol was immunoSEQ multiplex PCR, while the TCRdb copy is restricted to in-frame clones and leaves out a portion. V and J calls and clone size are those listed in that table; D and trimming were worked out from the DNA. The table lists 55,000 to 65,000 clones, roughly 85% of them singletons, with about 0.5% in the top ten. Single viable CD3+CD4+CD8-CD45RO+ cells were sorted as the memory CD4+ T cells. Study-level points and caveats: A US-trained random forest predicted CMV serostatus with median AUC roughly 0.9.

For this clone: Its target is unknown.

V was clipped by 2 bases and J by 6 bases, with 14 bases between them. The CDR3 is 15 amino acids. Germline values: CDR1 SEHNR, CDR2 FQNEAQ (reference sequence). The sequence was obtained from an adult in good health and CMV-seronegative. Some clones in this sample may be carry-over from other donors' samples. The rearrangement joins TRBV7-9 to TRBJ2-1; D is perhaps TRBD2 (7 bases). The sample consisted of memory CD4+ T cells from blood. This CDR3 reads CASSLQTRGGNEQFF. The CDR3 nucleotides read TGTGCCAGCAGCTTACAAACGAGGGGGGGCAATGAGCAGTTCTTC.